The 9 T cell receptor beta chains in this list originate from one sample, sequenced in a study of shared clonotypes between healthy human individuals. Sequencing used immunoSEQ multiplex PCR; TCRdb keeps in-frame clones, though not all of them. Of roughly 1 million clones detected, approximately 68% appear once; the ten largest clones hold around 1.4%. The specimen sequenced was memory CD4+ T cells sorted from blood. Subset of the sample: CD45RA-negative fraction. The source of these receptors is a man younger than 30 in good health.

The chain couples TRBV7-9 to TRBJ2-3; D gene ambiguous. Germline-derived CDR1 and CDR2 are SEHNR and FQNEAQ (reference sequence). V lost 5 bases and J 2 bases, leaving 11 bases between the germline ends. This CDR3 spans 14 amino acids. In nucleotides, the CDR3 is TGTGCCAGCAGCCTCCACTCCAACACAGATACGCAGTATTTT. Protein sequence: CASSLHSNTDTQYF. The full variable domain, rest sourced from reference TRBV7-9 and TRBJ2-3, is DTGVSQNPRHKITKRGQNVTFRCDPISEHNRLYWYRQTLGQGPEFLTYFQNEAQLEKSRLLSDRFSAERPKGSFSTLEIQRTEQGDSAMYLCASSLHSNTDTQYFGPGTRLTVL.

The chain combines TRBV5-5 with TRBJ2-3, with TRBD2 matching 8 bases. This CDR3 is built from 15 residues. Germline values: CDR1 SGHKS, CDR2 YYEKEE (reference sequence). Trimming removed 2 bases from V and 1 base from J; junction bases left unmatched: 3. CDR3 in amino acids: CASSFLGGGTDTQYF. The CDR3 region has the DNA TGTGCCAGCAGCTTTCTCGGGGGGGGCACAGATACGCAGTATTTT.

The CDR3 nucleotides read TGTGCCAGCAGCAAGGCCGGGGCAGGGTTCGGAGAGACCCAGTACTTC. As protein: CASSKAGAGFGETQYF. This sequence joins TRBV5-6 and TRBJ2-5; D may be TRBD1 or TRBD2 (5 bases each). The germline gives CDR1 SGHDT, CDR2 YYEEEE. The CDR3 covers 16 residues. Trimming cost V 4 bases and J 4 bases, with 20 bases left between them.

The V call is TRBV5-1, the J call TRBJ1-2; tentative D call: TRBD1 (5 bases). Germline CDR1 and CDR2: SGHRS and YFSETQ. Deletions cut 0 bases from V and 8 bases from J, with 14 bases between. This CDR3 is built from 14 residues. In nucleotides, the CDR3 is TGCGCCAGCAGCTTGGATCAGGGTTCAGACGGCTACACCTTC. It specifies CASSLDQGSDGYTF.

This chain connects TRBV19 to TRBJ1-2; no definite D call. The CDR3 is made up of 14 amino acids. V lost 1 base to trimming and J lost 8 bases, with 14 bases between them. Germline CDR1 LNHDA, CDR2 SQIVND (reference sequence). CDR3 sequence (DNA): TGTGCCAGTAGTATAGGAGGGCGGTTCTCGGGCTACACCTTC. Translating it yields CASSIGGRFSGYTF.

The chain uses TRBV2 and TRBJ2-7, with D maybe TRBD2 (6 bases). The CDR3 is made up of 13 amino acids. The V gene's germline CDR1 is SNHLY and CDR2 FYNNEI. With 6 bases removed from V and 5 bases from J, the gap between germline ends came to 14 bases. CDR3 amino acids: CASRAGRMNEQYF. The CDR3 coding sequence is TGTGCCAGCAGGGCGGGGAGGATGAACGAGCAGTACTTC.

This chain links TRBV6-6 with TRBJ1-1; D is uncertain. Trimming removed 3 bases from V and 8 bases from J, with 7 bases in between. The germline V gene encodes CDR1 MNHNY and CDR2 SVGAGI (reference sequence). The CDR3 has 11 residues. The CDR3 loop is CASSYVTEAFF. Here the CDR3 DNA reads TGTGCCAGCAGTTATGTGACAGAAGCTTTCTTT.

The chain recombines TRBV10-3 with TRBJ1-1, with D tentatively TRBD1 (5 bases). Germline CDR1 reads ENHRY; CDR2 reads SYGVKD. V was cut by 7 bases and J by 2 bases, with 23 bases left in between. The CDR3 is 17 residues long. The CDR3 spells CAIKPGAGLVLNTEAFF. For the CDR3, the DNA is TGTGCCATCAAGCCTGGGGCAGGACTCGTTTTAAACACTGAAGCTTTCTTT.

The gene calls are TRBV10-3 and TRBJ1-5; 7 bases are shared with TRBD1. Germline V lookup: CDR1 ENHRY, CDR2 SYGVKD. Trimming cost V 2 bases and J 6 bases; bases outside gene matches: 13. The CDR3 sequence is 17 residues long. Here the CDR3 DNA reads TGTGCCATCAGTGAGACCCCCAGAAAGGCAGGGGGTCAGCCCCAGCATTTT. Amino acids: CAISETPRKAGGQPQHF.